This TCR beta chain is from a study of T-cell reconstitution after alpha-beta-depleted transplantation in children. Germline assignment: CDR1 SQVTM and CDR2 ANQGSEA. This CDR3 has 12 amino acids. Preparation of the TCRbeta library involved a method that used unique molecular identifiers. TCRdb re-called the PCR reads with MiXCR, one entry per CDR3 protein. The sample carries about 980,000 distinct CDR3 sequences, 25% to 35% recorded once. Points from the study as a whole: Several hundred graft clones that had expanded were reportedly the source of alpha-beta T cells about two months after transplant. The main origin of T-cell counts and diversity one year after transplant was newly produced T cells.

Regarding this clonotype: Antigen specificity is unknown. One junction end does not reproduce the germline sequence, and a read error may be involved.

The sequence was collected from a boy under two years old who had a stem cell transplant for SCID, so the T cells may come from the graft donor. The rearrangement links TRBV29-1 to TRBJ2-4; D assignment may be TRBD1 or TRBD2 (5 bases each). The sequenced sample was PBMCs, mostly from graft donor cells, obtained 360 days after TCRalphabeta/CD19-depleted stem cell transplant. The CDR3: CSVQRDPAVQDF. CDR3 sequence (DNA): TGCAGCGTCCAAAGGGACCCTGCGGTTCAGGACTTC. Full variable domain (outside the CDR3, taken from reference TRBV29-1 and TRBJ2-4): SAVISQKPSRDICQRGTSLTIQCQVDSQVTMMFWYRQQPGQSLTLIATANQGSEATYESGFVIDKFPISRPNLTFSTLTVSNMSPEDSSIYLCSVQRDPAVQDFGAGTRLSVL.